These T cell receptor beta chains were read from a single sample in a study of control samples from healthy donors and cancer patients. Data came from immunoSEQ multiplex PCR; TCRdb stores just in-frame clones and leaves some out. The data hold approximately 82,000 clones, with 80% to 95% observed a single time. The source material was PBMCs. All receptors derive from a woman in her thirties or forties with lung cancer. The CDR3 runs from the conserved cysteine through the conserved F or W. Each record gives: V gene, J gene, clone size, D gene, CDR3 DNA, CDR3 protein. A D gene is named only where the DNA matches it firmly. Some rows mark clone size as missing; the rest say once, few, many or name a class of expanded clone.

>TRBV9|TRBJ2-3|.|.
TGTGCCAGCAGCGCCGACGGAAGCACAGATACGCAGTATTTT
CASSADGSTDTQYF
>TRBV7-3|TRBJ1-2|.|.
TGTGCCAGCAGCTTAAGCGCGGAACCGGGGGGCTACACCTTC
CASSLSAEPGGYTF
>TRBV28|TRBJ1-1|.|.
TGTGCCAGCAGTTGGGCAGAAATGAACACTGAAGCTTTCTTT
CASSWAEMNTEAFF
>TRBV2|TRBJ1-3|once|.
TGTGCCAGCAGTGAAGTCGGAGGAGAAAACACCATATATTTT
CASSEVGGENTIYF
>TRBV27|TRBJ2-7|.|TRBD1
TGTGCCAGCAGTTTACAAGTTTCAGGGGGACACGAGCAGTACTTC
CASSLQVSGGHEQYF
>TRBV7-8|TRBJ1-5|.|.
TGTGCCAGCAGCTCCCCCCCAGGGGTGGATCAGCCCCAGCATTTT
CASSSPPGVDQPQHF
>TRBV13|TRBJ2-6|.|.
TGTGCCAGCAGCTTTCTCTCTGGGGCCAACGTCCTGACTTTC
CASSFLSGANVLTF
>TRBV13|TRBJ1-3|.|.
TGTGCCAGCAGCAACCGAAGAAACACCATATATTTT
CASSNRRNTIYF
>TRBV6-5|TRBJ2-1|.|.
TGTGCCAGCAGTTTAAGCAATGAGCAGTTCTTC
CASSLSNEQFF
>TRBV28|TRBJ1-1|.|.
TGTGCCAGCAGTTTGCTAAACACTGAAGCTTTCTTT
CASSLLNTEAFF
>TRBV19|TRBJ2-1|.|.
TGTGCCAGTAGCCCGACCGGGGACTCGGCTCAGTTCTTC
CASSPTGDSAQFF
>TRBV2|TRBJ1-3|few|.
TGTGCCAGCATTCTCGGCTCGAGCTCTGGAAACACCATATATTTT
CASILGSSSGNTIYF
>TRBV11-2|TRBJ2-3|.|.
TGTGCCAGCAGCTTAACCCCCGCTAGTTTGGGTGAAGATACGCAGTATTTT
CASSLTPASLGEDTQYF
>TRBV11-2|TRBJ2-7|once|TRBD2
TGTGCCAGCAGCGCCGGGACTAGCTACGAGCAGTACTTC
CASSAGTSYEQYF
>TRBV3-1/TRBV3-2|TRBJ1-4|.|.
TGTGCCAGCAGCCCCGGGACAATAGCAACTAATGAAAAACTGTTTTTT
CASSPGTIATNEKLFF
>TRBV5-1|TRBJ2-7|once|.
TGCGCCAGCAGCTTGGATTTAGGGGATTGGTCCTACGAGCAGTACTTC
CASSLDLGDWSYEQYF
>TRBV19|TRBJ1-4|.|.
TGTGCCAGTAGTATAGGCCAGGGCAATAATGAAAAACTGTTTTTT
CASSIGQGNNEKLFF
>TRBV11-3|TRBJ1-3|.|.
TGTGCCAGCAGCTTTCCCTCCACGAGAGGGCTTGGAAACACCATATATTTT
CASSFPSTRGLGNTIYF
>TRBV18|TRBJ2-5|.|.
TGTGCCAGCTCAGCGGCAGACCAAGAGACCCAGTACTTC
CASSAADQETQYF
>TRBV5-1|TRBJ2-6|once|.
TGCGCCAGCAGCCCAGGGGGGATTAGCTCTGGGGCCAACGTCCTGACTTTC
CASSPGGISSGANVLTF
>TRBV13|TRBJ1-1|.|.
TGTGCCAGCAGCCTTGGGCGGGACACTGAAGCTTTCTTT
CASSLGRDTEAFF
>TRBV11-3|TRBJ2-3|.|.
TGTGCCAGCAGCTTAGTAGGGTTCGATACGCAGTATTTT
CASSLVGFDTQYF
>TRBV12-5|TRBJ2-7|.|TRBD2
TGTGCTAGTGGTTTCCTGGGACTAGCGGACTCCTACGAGCAGTACTTC
CASGFLGLADSYEQYF
>TRBV4-1|TRBJ1-1|.|.
TGCGCCAGCAGCCAAGTCTTCTCGGGGACTGAAGCTTTCTTT
CASSQVFSGTEAFF
>TRBV9|TRBJ1-2|.|TRBD1
TGTGCCAGCAGCGCGGGACAGGGCCACTATGGCTACACCTTC
CASSAGQGHYGYTF